A single sample is the source of the 14 T cell receptor beta chains below, sequenced in a study of blood T cell repertoires in COVID-19. Assay: immunoSEQ multiplex PCR; the TCRdb copy retains only in-frame clones and omits some. Of under 300,000 clones in the sample, 65% to 90% were seen once. Sequencing was performed on PBMCs or T cells enriched from blood (not recorded which). The origin of the receptors is a man aged 18 to 35 who had recovered from COVID-19.

The chain employs TRBV4-1 and TRBJ1-2, with TRBD1 matching 10 bases. The CDR3 contains 20 residues. With 0 bases clipped from V and 0 bases from J, the junction kept 13 bases outside the gene matches. Germline V lookup: CDR1 MGHRA, CDR2 YSYEKL. CDR3 in amino acids: CASSQDRDGRTGGTNYGYTF. For the CDR3, the DNA is TGCGCCAGCAGCCAAGATAGGGACGGAAGGACAGGGGGGACTAACTATGGCTACACCTTC.

The chain links TRBV20-1 to TRBJ2-7; TRBD1 might be the D (6 bases). This CDR3 comprises 15 residues. CDR1 and CDR2 (germline): DFQATT, SNEGSKA (reference sequence). Trimming took 3 bases from V and 7 from J, leaving 22 bases between them. The CDR3 sequence is CSASAFGTNVFEQYF. In nucleotides, the CDR3 is TGCAGTGCTAGTGCTTTTGGGACAAACGTGTTTGAGCAGTACTTC.

The chain recombines TRBV6-2 or TRBV6-3 with TRBJ2-7; TRBD2 is a possible D gene (5 bases). This CDR3 spans 17 amino acids. V shed 0 bases and J shed 2 bases, with 17 bases lying between them. Germline lookup yields CDR1 MNHEY and CDR2 SVGEGT. In DNA, the CDR3 is TGTGCCAGCAGTTACTCTTCGGGGAAGCCTCCCCCCTACGAGCAGTACTTC. This gives the protein CASSYSSGKPPPYEQYF.

The genes are TRBV5-4 and TRBJ1-2, with 7 bases identical to TRBD1. The V and J ends lost 4 bases and 4 bases, in that order; junction bases with no gene match: 4. The germline gives CDR1 SGHNT, CDR2 YYREEE (reference sequence). The CDR3 runs to 13 residues. The CDR3 loop is CASSPGTVYGYTF. DNA for the CDR3: TGTGCCAGCAGCCCCGGGACAGTCTATGGCTACACCTTC.

V is TRBV28 and J is TRBJ2-5; D perhaps matches TRBD2 (5 bases). Per the germline V gene, CDR1 is MDHEN and CDR2 is SYDVKM. This CDR3 has 17 amino acids. V was trimmed by 3 bases and J by 5 bases, leaving 22 bases between them. CDR3 sequence (DNA): TGTGCCAGCAGTTTCCGTCTAGAGGGAGTTCGGTATGAGACCCAGTACTTC. It is translated as CASSFRLEGVRYETQYF.

The J gene is TRBJ2-1, the V gene TRBV4-1; perhaps TRBD1 as D (5 bases). This CDR3 has 15 amino acids. With 4 bases removed from V and 2 bases from J, the gap between germline ends came to 12 bases. CDR1 and CDR2 (germline): MGHRA, YSYEKL. The DNA for the CDR3 is TGCGCCAGCAGCCTCGGACACGGACCCTACAATGAGCAGTTCTTC. Translating gives CASSLGHGPYNEQFF.

V gene TRBV4-1 combines with J gene TRBJ1-4, with D uncertain. The CDR3 loop spans 16 amino acids. Trimming pared 0 bases from V and 8 bases from J, leaving 16 bases between. Germline V gene data show CDR1 as MGHRA and CDR2 as YSYEKL. The DNA of the CDR3 is TGCGCCAGCAGCCAAGAACGGGCGACCGAGGGAGAAAAACTGTTTTTT. Protein: CASSQERATEGEKLFF.

The V gene is TRBV5-1, the J gene TRBJ2-1; TRBD2 aligns across 8 bases. V shed 3 bases, J shed 10 bases, and the junction held 9 bases outside the gene matches. CDR3 size: 14 residues. Per germline, CDR1 SGHRS and CDR2 YFSETQ. CDR3 residues: CASSWGTSSREQFF. As DNA, the CDR3 is TGCGCCAGCAGCTGGGGGACTAGTTCTCGAGAGCAGTTCTTC. The variable domain in full, with the rest retrieved from reference TRBV5-1 and TRBJ2-1, is KAGVTQTPRYLIKTRGQQVTLSCSPISGHRSVSWYQQTPGQGLQFLFEYFSETQRNKGNFPGRFSGRQFSNSRSEMNVSTLELGDSALYLCASSWGTSSREQFFGPGTRLTVL.

This chain connects TRBV5-5 to TRBJ1-1; maybe TRBD1 (5 bases). V dropped 0 bases and J dropped 1 base, with 10 bases sitting between them. Germline V gene data show CDR1 as SGHKS and CDR2 as YYEKEE (reference sequence). The CDR3 loop spans 15 amino acids. The CDR3 bases are TGTGCCAGCAGCTTGGTTGACAGAGCGAACACTGAAGCTTTCTTT. Translation: CASSLVDRANTEAFF.

The CDR3 reads CASSKSQLLNTEAFF. CDR3 DNA sequence: TGTGCCAGCAGTAAGTCCCAACTCCTGAACACTGAAGCTTTCTTT. The gene calls are TRBV6-5 and TRBJ1-1; D gene unclear. Germline V gives CDR1 MNHEY, CDR2 SVGAGI. The V and J ends lost 5 bases and 0 bases respectively, with 13 bases between them. This CDR3 has 15 residues.

This chain uses TRBV9 with TRBJ2-1; unclear D gene. V lost 2 bases and J lost 4, with 10 bases in between. The CDR3 runs to 14 residues. Germline values: CDR1 SGDLS, CDR2 YYNGEE. This CDR3 is CASSVGDTYNEQFF. The DNA for the CDR3 is TGTGCCAGCAGCGTGGGTGACACTTACAATGAGCAGTTCTTC.

This sequence joins TRBV3-1 (or the pseudogene TRBV3-2) and TRBJ1-1; no firm D call. Deletions cut 3 bases from V and 6 bases from J, with 8 bases between. Germline V lookup: CDR1 LGHDT, CDR2 YNNKEL (reference sequence). CDR3 size: 12 residues. This CDR3 is CASSHMAAEAFF. DNA of the CDR3: TGTGCCAGCAGCCACATGGCCGCTGAAGCTTTCTTT.

This chain links TRBV27 with TRBJ1-6, with 7 bases identical to TRBD1. This CDR3 is 14 amino acids long. V shed 8 bases and J 7 bases; nucleotides not matched to a gene: 8. Germline CDR1 MNHEY, CDR2 SMNVEV (reference sequence). This CDR3 is CASRITQGNSPLHF. Here the CDR3 DNA reads TGTGCCAGCCGTATTACACAGGGGAATTCACCCCTCCACTTT.

The CDR3 is CASSWGLAGDSYEQYF. CDR3 coding DNA: TGTGCCAGCAGTTGGGGACTAGCGGGTGACTCCTACGAGCAGTACTTC. V usage is TRBV6-5 and J usage is TRBJ2-7, with 12 bases fitting TRBD2. V dropped 4 bases and J dropped 0; count of bases not matched to a gene: 4. Germline V gives CDR1 MNHEY, CDR2 SVGAGI. CDR3 size: 16 residues.